The source of this TCR beta chain is a study of blood T cell repertoires in COVID-19. The wider study: COVID-19 samples collected from the United States, Italy and Spain covered acute and convalescent phases. T cells, B-cell-depleted T cells, or PBMCs provided the cDNA or gDNA that served as material.

The cohort comprised adults aged 18 to 89 years residing in approximately 25 US areas. Allocation to cohorts depended on clinical history reported by the participants. The germline gives CDR1 LGHDT, CDR2 YNNKEL (reference sequence). V was pared by 2 bases and J by 1 base, with 1 base of the junction left unmatched. The CDR3 has 14 amino acids. Only in-frame clones appear in the TCRdb table, and some are missing; sequencing was by immunoSEQ multiplex PCR. The table lists 250,000 or so clones, approximately 85% of them singletons. This receptor was taken from a woman aged 50 to 60 who had recovered from COVID-19. Sequencing was performed on PBMCs or T cells enriched from blood (not recorded which). The V and J genes are TRBV3-1 (or the pseudogene TRBV3-2) and TRBJ1-1; TRBD1 aligns across 7 bases. Here the CDR3 DNA reads TGTGCCAGCAGCCAATGGGACAGGAACACTGAAGCTTTCTTT. Protein sequence: CASSQWDRNTEAFF.